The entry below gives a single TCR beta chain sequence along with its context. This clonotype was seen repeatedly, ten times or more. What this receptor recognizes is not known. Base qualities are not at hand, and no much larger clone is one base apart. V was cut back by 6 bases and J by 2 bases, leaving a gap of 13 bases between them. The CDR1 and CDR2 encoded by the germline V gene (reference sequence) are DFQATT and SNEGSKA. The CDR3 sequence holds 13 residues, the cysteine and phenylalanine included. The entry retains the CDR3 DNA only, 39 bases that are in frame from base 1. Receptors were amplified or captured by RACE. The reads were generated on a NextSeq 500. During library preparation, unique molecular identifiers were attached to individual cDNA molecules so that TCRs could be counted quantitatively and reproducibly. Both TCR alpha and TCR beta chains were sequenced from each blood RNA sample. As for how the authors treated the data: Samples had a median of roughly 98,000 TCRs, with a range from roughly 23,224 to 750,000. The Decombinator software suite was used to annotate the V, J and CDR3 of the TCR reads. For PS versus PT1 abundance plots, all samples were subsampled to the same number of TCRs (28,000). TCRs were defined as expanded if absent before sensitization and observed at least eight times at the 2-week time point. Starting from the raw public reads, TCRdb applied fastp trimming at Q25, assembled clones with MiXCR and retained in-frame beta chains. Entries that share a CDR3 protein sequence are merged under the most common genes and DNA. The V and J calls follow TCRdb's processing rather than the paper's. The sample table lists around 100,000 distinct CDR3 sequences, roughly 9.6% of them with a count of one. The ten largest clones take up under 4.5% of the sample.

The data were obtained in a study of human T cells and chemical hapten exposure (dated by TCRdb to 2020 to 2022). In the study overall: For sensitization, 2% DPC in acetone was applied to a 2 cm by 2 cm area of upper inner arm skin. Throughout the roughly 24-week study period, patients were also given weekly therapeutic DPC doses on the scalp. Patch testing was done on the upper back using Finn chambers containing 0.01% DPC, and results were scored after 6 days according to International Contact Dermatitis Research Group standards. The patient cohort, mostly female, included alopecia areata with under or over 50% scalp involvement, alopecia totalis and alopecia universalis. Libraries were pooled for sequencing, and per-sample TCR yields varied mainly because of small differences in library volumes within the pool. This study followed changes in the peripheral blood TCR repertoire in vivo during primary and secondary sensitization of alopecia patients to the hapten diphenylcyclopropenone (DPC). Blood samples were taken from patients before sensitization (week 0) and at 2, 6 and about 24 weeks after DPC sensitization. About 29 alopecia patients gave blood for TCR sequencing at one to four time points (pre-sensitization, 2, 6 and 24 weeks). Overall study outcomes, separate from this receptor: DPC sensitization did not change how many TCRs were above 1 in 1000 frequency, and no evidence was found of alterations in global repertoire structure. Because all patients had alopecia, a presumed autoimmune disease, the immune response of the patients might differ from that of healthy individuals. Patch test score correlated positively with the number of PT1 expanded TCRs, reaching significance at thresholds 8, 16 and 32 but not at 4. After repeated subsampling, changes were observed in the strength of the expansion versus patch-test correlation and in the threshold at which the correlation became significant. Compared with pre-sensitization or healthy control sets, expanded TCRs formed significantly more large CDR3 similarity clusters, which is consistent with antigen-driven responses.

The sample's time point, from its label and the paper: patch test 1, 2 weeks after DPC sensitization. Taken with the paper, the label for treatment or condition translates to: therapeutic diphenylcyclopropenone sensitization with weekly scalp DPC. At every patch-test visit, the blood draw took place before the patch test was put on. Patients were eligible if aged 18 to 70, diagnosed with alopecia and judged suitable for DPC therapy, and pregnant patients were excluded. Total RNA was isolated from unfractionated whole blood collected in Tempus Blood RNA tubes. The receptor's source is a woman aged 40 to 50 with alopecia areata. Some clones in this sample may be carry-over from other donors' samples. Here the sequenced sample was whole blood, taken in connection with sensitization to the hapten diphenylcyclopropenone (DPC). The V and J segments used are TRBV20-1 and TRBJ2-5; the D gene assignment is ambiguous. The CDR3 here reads CSARAVAQETQYF. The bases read TGCAGTGCCCGGGCAGTGGCTCAAGAGACCCAGTACTTC.